This entry describes one T cell receptor (beta chain). Its antigen is unknown. No base quality information exists; no much larger clone differs at one position. The CDR3 has 14 amino acids, counting the end cysteine and phenylalanine. Just CDR3 DNA is preserved here, 42 bases in frame from base 1. The germline V gene specifies KGHSH as CDR1 and LQKENI as CDR2. The V end gives up 6 bases and the J end 4 bases, leaving 8 bases in the junction not matched to a gene. The 40 or so donors, aged about 6 to 95 years, were systemically healthy Caucasian individuals from Russia. About 9.8 milliliters of peripheral blood were drawn from each donor into EDTA-treated Vacutainer tubes. Ficoll-Paque density-gradient centrifugation was used to isolate PBMCs, with at least 6 million obtained per sample. Total RNA was extracted from PBMCs with Trizol reagent, with at least 6 micrograms obtained per sample. For every donor, an aliquot of PBMCs went through flow cytometry to measure the percentages of naive CD45RAhigh/CD27high T cells.

The data belong to a study of blood T cells in healthy people across ages (dated by TCRdb to the mid-2010s). About the investigation overall: In model experiments, template switching captured about one uniquely barcoded TCR beta cDNA molecule for every two T cells. To track age-related changes in TCR beta repertoire diversity, the study relied on deep sequencing normalized with unique cDNA molecular identifiers. Using the same blood draw, the study looked at two additional independent replicas of 1 million unique cDNA reads for two donors, one aged 18 to 30 and the other aged 80 or older. The donors were divided into four age groups: young (average around 15 years), middle-aged (approximately 39), aged (about 60) and long-lived (82).

Library construction relied on 5' RACE. Instrument used: Illumina HiSeq 2500. A second roughly 6 to 11 cycle PCR used a sample-barcoded 5' primer and a J-beta primer mix. Each TCR beta cDNA molecule received a unique molecular identifier from a template-switch 5' adaptor carrying 12 random nucleotides. Each sample yielded at least 3 million CDR3-containing paired-end reads. First-strand cDNA was synthesized from all RNA with the Mint cDNA synthesis kit, primed by a TRBC-specific oligonucleotide. Following uracil-DNA glycosylase treatment, all cDNA underwent a first 18-cycle PCR with the universal primers M1SS and BC2_uni_R. Regarding the original processing steps: For normalization, 1 million high-quality reads, each with a distinct molecular identifier, were randomly selected from each sample. Instead of being binned into consensus sequences, reads with shared molecular identifiers were discarded. MiTCR, set to a Q25 quality threshold and the strictest error-elimination algorithm, was used for CDR3 identification, clonotype clustering and error correction. A nonparametric unseen species model with Euler transformation was used to estimate a lower bound on total TCR beta diversity. The public reads were reanalyzed by TCRdb: fastp trimming at Q25, MiXCR alignment, in-frame beta chains only. Rows with one shared CDR3 protein collapse into an entry with the most common genes and DNA. TCRdb assigned the V and J calls; the authors' analysis was not used. The sample table shows about 780,000 distinct CDR3 sequences, and around 24% are seen once. The ten largest clones take up about 3% of the sample.

The paper as a whole reports these results and caveats: Bulk unsorted PBMC profiling prevented conclusive comparison of naive and antigen-experienced compartments. Total diversity estimates from one million sequenced T cells were considered lower bounds and underestimates. Because donor CMV infection status was unknown, age-related changes in expanded clonotypes were potentially confounded. There was a strong correlation between observed TCR beta diversity and the percentage of naive T cells measured by flow cytometry. Observed TCR beta diversity per million T cells fell roughly linearly with age, and a significant reduction was already apparent by age around 40. Compared with the aged group, the long-lived group had more naive CD4+ T cells, fewer expanded clones and increased TCR diversity, suggesting age selection.

This same sample was also taken into another study, of T cells of mothers and their children. The other study reports the following: Donors were nine systemically healthy Caucasian individuals: three mothers and their six children. cDNA synthesis consumed the entire amount of extracted RNA, loaded at 1.5 ug RNA in each 15 ul reaction. In the second PCR, the M1S primer introduced both the sample barcodes and 2-4 random nucleotides. More than 8 million TCR beta CDR3 reads were obtained from each mother, and about 3 million reads were obtained from each child. In both related and unrelated pairs, thymic selection shapes the output of TCR recombination in a similar way, with inherited differences having only a minor effect. Normalized repertoire overlap was always slightly but never significantly higher in related than unrelated mother-child pairs. With a sensitivity of approximately 93 clones per million clonotypes, no persistent microchimeric T cell clones were detected. The study used deep NGS to compare TCR beta repertoires of mothers and children, seeking features distinguishing related mother-child pairs from unrelated individuals. Mothers averaged around 43 +/- 4 years of age and children averaged around 10 +/- 4 years. After adapter ligation was performed with NEBNext reagents, the libraries were sequenced on an Illumina HiSeq 2000 with 100+100 nt paired-end reads. To prevent cross-contamination, the mother and child libraries were prepared one month apart and sequenced in separate runs. For each donor, somewhere between about 450,000 and 2,000,000 distinct TCR beta clonotypes were identified. Naive TCR beta clonotypes were estimated from low-frequency clonotypes matched to each donor's FACS-determined naive share, without sorting.

The V gene is TRBV18 and the J gene is TRBJ2-7, with 8 middle bases fitting TRBD2. This sequence was found in a boy under 18 in good health. Sequenced sample: blood. The sequenced DNA: TGTGCCAGCTCGCCTCCGGGGGGGCGGTACGAGCAGTACTTC. Its protein product is CASSPPGGRYEQYF.